This TCR beta chain was recovered during a study of control samples from healthy donors and cancer patients. CDR1 is SEHNR, CDR2 FQNEAQ, per germline (reference sequence). V shed 7 bases and J shed 6 bases, with 22 bases lying between them. This CDR3 is 15 amino acids long. The assay was immunoSEQ multiplex PCR, and TCRdb's table has in-frame clones only and misses some. The sample has 100,000 to 150,000 clones; approximately 91% are singletons. The sample taken for sequencing was blood. The sequence derives from a man aged 45-65 years in good health. The chain recombines TRBV7-9 with TRBJ2-7, with a weak D call TRBD2 (5 bases). CDR3 in amino acids: CASTALDGMVGEQYF. The CDR3, as DNA: TGTGCCAGCACCGCCTTGGACGGGATGGTCGGCGAGCAGTACTTC.